The clone carrying this TCR beta chain showed up just once. Between the trimmed V and J ends, which lost 5 bases and 7 bases, there was a span of 30 bases. The CDR3 is 19 amino acids. The germline V gene encodes CDR1 MDHEN and CDR2 SYDVKM. The sample comes from a study of blood T cell repertoires in COVID-19. Overall study context: Some COVID-19 samples were acute and others convalescent; all came from the United States, Italy and Spain. T cells, B-cell-depleted T cells, or PBMCs supplied cDNA or gDNA.

Original processing methods: Reference gene primer amplification yielded estimated nucleated cell counts. Generated by immunoSEQ multiplex PCR, the TCRdb table keeps only in-frame clones and is missing some. That table furnishes V, J and clone size, whereas the DNA furnished D and trimming. The profile shows about 98,000 clones, 80% to 85% of them singletons. Sequenced input: peripheral blood. The origin of this receptor is a man in his 60s with acute or convalescent COVID-19. V usage is TRBV28 and J usage is TRBJ2-1; tentatively, D is TRBD1 (7 bases). The CDR3: CASSPPRRDSSRLLNEQFF. The CDR3 nucleotides are TGTGCCAGCAGTCCCCCGCGGAGGGACAGTAGCCGGCTTTTAAATGAGCAGTTCTTC.